This T cell receptor beta chain was sequenced in a study of early T cells in non-severe SARS-CoV-2 infection. The CDR3 extends over 17 amino acids. Germline CDR1 reads GTSNPN; CDR2 reads SVGIG (reference sequence). Unmatched junction bases numbered 11, after V lost 0 bases and J lost 4 bases. TCRdb called the 5' RACE reads again in MiXCR, with one record for every CDR3 protein. The sample carries around 60,000 distinct CDR3 sequences, about 12% recorded once. The V call is TRBV30, the J call TRBJ2-3, with TRBD2 matching over 9 bases. Sequencing was performed on whole blood. This TCR was sampled from an adult who was a healthcare worker with PCR-confirmed SARS-CoV-2 infection or an uninfected control (not recorded which). The chain's CDR3 is CAWSVGDRGGAPDTQYF. In DNA form, the CDR3 reads TGTGCCTGGAGTGTAGGGGATCGCGGGGGGGCTCCAGATACGCAGTATTTT.